The present T cell receptor beta chain was sequenced within a study of PD-L1 blockade in urothelial cancer. Study-wide context: Blood analysis occurred 3 weeks (second dose) and 6 weeks after treatment start.

A single count supports this clone. Its matching antigen is unknown. Repertoires were generated with immunoSEQ multiplex PCR, while TCRdb's copy carries only in-frame clones and drops some. The sample has about 38,000 clones; 65% to 85% are singletons. The study's findings and limits: Below-median pretreatment blood TCR clonality predicted better survival.

This TCR derives from a man aged 55 to 70 with urothelial cancer. The source material was PBMCs, sampled around atezolizumab (anti-PD-L1) treatment.

The CDR3 loop reads CASSLGWTSGGRSSYEQYF. Written as DNA, the CDR3 is TGTGCCAGCAGCTTAGGGTGGACTAGCGGGGGCCGTAGCTCCTACGAGCAGTACTTC. The genes are TRBV7-9 and TRBJ2-7; 13 nucleotides match TRBD2. V shed 1 base, J shed 0 bases, and the junction held 9 bases outside the gene matches. The germline CDR1 and CDR2 sequences are SEHNR and FQNEAQ (reference sequence). This CDR3 spans 19 amino acids.